This TCR beta chain was recorded in a study of cytomegalovirus exposure and HLA in healthy donors. Germline assignment: CDR1 SGHKS and CDR2 YYEKEE (reference sequence). V was shortened by 4 bases and J by 0 bases, with 11 bases between the two germline ends. CDR3 size: 14 residues. PCR amplification relied on 60 Vbeta primers (plus 13 Jbeta primers). Some clones are missing from TCRdb's copy, which holds only in-frame ones; the method was immunoSEQ multiplex PCR. The sample carries 59,000 or so clones, around 86% recorded once. This sequence joins TRBV5-5 and TRBJ2-7; TRBD1 might be the D (6 bases). The sequenced material came from PBMCs. This TCR was recovered from a female donor in good health and CMV-seronegative. CDR3 DNA: TGTGCCAGCAGCGTAGGGACAATCTCCTACGAGCAGTACTTC. Protein product: CASSVGTISYEQYF.